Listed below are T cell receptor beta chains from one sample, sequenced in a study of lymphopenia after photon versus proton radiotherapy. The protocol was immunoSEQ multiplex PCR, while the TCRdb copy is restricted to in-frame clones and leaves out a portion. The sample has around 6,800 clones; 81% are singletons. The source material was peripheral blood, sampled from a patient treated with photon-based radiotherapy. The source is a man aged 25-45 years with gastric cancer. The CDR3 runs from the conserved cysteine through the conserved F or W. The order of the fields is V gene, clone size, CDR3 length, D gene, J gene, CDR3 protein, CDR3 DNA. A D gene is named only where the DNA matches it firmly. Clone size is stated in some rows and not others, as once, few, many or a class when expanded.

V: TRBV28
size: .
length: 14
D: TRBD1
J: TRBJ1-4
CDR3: CASSRGQGREKLFF
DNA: TGTGCCAGCAGTCGCGGACAGGGTCGGGAAAAACTGTTTTTT

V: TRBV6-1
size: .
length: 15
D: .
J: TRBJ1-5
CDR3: CASSEVRVSNQPQHF
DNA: TGTGCCAGCAGTGAAGTCAGGGTTAGCAATCAGCCCCAGCATTTT

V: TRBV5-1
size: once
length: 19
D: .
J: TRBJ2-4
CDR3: CASGLVATTPTAAKNIQYF
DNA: TGCGCCAGCGGCTTGGTTGCCACGACGCCTACAGCGGCCAAAAACATTCAGTACTTC

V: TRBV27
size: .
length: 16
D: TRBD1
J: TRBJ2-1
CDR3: CASSFPGTGEGNEQFF
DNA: TGTGCCAGCAGTTTCCCCGGGACAGGTGAAGGCAATGAGCAGTTCTTC

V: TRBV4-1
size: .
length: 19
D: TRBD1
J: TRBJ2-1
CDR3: CASSQTQRTGTGGNNEQFF
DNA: TGCGCCAGCAGCCAAACTCAACGCACCGGGACAGGGGGGAACAATGAGCAGTTCTTC

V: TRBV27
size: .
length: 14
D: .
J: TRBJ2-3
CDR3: CASSVGSWADTQYF
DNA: TGTGCCAGCAGTGTCGGGAGTTGGGCAGATACGCAGTATTTT

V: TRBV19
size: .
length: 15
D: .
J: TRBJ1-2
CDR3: CASSIGYSGTSGYTF
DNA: TGTGCCAGTAGTATAGGATATTCAGGGACAAGTGGCTACACCTTC

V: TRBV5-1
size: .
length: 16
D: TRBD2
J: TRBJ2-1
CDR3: CASSLVPSGRSNEQFF
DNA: TGCGCCAGCAGCTTGGTTCCCAGCGGGAGAAGTAATGAGCAGTTCTTC

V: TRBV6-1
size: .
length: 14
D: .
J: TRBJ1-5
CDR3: CASSEGAQIEPQHF
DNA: TGTGCCAGCAGTGAGGGGGCGCAAATTGAGCCCCAGCATTTT

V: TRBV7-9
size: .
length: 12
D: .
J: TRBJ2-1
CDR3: CASSLGGHEQFF
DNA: TGTGCCAGCAGCTTAGGGGGGCATGAGCAGTTCTTC

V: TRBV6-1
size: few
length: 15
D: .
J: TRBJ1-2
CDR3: CASSTNGGAVHGYTF
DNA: TGTGCCAGCAGCACTAATGGAGGGGCAGTTCATGGCTACACCTTC

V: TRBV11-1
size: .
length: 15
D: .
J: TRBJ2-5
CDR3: CASSLALTGQETQYF
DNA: TGTGCCAGCAGCTTAGCGCTTACGGGGCAAGAGACCCAGTACTTC

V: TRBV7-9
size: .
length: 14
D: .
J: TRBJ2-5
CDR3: CASSWWANQETQYF
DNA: TGTGCCAGCAGTTGGTGGGCTAACCAAGAGACCCAGTACTTC

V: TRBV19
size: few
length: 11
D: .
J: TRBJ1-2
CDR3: CAIHQGYGYTF
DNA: TGTGCCATCCACCAGGGCTATGGCTACACCTTC

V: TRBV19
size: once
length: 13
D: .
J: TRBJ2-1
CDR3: CASSIQGSNEQFF
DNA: TGTGCCAGTAGTATTCAGGGGAGCAATGAGCAGTTCTTC

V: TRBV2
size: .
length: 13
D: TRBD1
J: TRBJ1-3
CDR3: CASGRGPGNTIYF
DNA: TGTGCCAGCGGCAGGGGGCCCGGAAACACCATATATTTT